This T cell receptor (beta chain) was captured in a study of blood T cell repertoires in COVID-19. As handled by the study authors: Amplification from reference gene primers served as the basis for estimated nucleated cell counts. Clones were sequenced by immunoSEQ multiplex PCR, and TCRdb holds only the in-frame ones, with some missing. V, J and clone size were drawn from that table, and D and trimming were deduced from the DNA. The sample lists about 140,000 clones, approximately 84% seen once, with 1.5% to 2% in the top ten. During the 2 weeks before they entered the study, exposed participants had met someone with a PCR-confirmed or clinician-diagnosed COVID-19 case. The source material was PBMCs or T cells enriched from blood (not recorded which). The TCR sequence derives from a woman under 30 who had been exposed to COVID-19.

This chain's CDR3 is CASSQGEPGLAGGSYEQYF. The CDR3 DNA follows: TGCGCCAGCAGCCAAGGTGAACCGGGACTAGCGGGAGGGTCCTACGAGCAGTACTTC. The chain carries TRBV4-3 and TRBJ2-7; 16 nucleotides line up with TRBD2. The V and J ends lost 1 base and 1 base, in that order; junction bases with no gene match: 7. This CDR3 is built from 19 residues. CDR1 is LGHNA and CDR2 is YSLEER in the germline V gene.